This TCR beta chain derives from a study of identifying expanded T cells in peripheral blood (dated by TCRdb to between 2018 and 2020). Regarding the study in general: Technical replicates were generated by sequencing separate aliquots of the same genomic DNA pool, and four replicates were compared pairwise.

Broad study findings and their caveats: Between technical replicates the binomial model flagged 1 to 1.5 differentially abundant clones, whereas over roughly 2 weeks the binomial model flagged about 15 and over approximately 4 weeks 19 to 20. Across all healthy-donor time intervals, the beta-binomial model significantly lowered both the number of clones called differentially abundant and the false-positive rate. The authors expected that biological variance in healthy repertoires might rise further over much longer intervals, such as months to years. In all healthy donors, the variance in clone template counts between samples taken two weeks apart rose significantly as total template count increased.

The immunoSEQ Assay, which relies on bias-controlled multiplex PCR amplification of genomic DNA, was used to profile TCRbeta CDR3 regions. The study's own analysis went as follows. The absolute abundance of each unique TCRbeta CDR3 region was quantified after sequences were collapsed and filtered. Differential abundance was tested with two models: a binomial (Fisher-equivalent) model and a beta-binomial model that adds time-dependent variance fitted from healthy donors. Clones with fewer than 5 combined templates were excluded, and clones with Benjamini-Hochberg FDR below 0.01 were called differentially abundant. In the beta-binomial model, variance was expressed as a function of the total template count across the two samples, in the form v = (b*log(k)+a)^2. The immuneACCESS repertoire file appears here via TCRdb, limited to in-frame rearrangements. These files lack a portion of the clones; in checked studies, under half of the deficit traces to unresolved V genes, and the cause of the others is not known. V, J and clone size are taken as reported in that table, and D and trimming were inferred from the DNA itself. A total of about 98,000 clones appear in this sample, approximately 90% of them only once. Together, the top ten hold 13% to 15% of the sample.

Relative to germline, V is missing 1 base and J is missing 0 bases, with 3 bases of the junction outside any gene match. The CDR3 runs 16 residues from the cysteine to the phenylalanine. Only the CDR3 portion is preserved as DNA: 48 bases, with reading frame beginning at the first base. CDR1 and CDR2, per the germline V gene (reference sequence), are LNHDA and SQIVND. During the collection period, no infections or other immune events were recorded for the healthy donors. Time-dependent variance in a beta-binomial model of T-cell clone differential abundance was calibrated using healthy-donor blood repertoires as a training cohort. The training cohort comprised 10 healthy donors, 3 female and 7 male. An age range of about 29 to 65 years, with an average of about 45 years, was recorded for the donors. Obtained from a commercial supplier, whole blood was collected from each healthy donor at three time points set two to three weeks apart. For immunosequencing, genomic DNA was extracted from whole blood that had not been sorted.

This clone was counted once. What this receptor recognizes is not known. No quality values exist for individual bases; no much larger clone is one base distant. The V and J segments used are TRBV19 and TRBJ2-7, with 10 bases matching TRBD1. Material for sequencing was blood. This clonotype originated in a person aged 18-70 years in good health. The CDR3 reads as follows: CASSIVRTGGSYEQYF. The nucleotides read TGTGCCAGTAGTATAGTCCGGACAGGGGGCTCCTACGAGCAGTACTTC.